Listed below are T cell receptor beta chains from one sample, sequenced in a study of graft-versus-host responses after intestinal transplantation. Sequencing was performed with immunoSEQ multiplex PCR; in TCRdb, only in-frame clones are kept and a portion is missing. The sample contains tens of thousands of clones, 70% to 90% of which appear only once. Sequenced material: PBMCs, taken 26 days after transplant. The source is a human patient who received an intestinal transplant, so some T cells may come from the graft donor. The conserved cysteine and the conserved F or W are not part of the CDR3 here. Each record gives: clone size, V gene, J gene, CDR3 protein. Clone size, where shown, is once, few, many, or a class for clones that have expanded.

>NA|TRBV7-3|TRBJ1-2
ASSAGYGYT
>NA|TRBV27|TRBJ1-1
ASSLSGMNTEAF
>NA|TRBV2|TRBJ1-4
ASSEVTIGDVDEKLF
>NA|TRBV10-3|TRBJ2-7
AISQRFITYEQY
>NA|TRBV4-1|TRBJ1-2
ASSQGAGGNYGYT
>NA|TRBV6-6|TRBJ1-2
ASGPRGNTYGYT
>NA|TRBV28|TRBJ1-6
ASSLTAPGYNSPLH
>NA|TRBV6-5|TRBJ2-7
ASSSIPGTGTQEQY
>NA|TRBV27|TRBJ1-1
ASGLARSFTEAF
>NA|TRBV19|TRBJ1-5
ASSTGELAGAPQH
>NA|TRBV11-3|TRBJ2-2
ASSFLGGELF
>few|TRBV6-5|TRBJ1-3
ASNHQGTGNTIY
>once|TRBV27|TRBJ1-5
ASSPLDRLDSNQPQH
>NA|TRBV19|TRBJ1-5
ASSSGTGVGQPQH
>NA|TRBV27|TRBJ2-1
ASSPPGDSSYNEQF
>NA|TRBV19|TRBJ1-5
ASSPLGFGPQH
>few|TRBV27|TRBJ1-1
ASPFGGTEAF